These T cell receptor beta chains were read from a single sample in a study of blood T cell repertoires in COVID-19. This table comes from immunoSEQ multiplex PCR, and its TCRdb copy is limited to in-frame clones, with some not included. Of 250,000 to 350,000 clones detected, more than 70% appear once; the ten largest clones hold under 2%. Sequences were obtained from peripheral blood. These receptors all stem from a woman aged 45-59 years with acute or convalescent COVID-19. Both conserved end residues are part of each CDR3. The D gene is left open where the match is weak. For some rows the clone size is stated as once, few or many, or as a class when expanded; others skip it.

TRBV4-1	-	TRBJ2-7	-	TGCGCCAGCAGCCAGCCCCAACGACAGGCGCAGTACTTC	CASSQPQRQAQYF
TRBV7-3	TRBD1	TRBJ1-6	-	TGTGCCAGCAGCCCACAGGGGGCGGGCTCACCCCTCCACTTT	CASSPQGAGSPLHF
TRBV9	-	TRBJ2-2	-	TGTGCCAGCAGCGGACCATCACTAGGTTCCGGGGAGCTGTTTTTT	CASSGPSLGSGELFF
TRBV9	TRBD1	TRBJ1-2	-	TGTGCCAGCAGCCCACGGACAGGGACAGGCAACTATGGCTACACCTTC	CASSPRTGTGNYGYTF
TRBV19	TRBD2	TRBJ2-7	-	TGTGCCAGTAGTAGCGCACAACCCGGGACTAGCAGGGACTACGAGCAGTACTTC	CASSSAQPGTSRDYEQYF
TRBV27	TRBD1	TRBJ2-1	once	TGTGCCAGCAGTTTTATCAGGACAGGGGGTACCGATGAGCAGTTCTTC	CASSFIRTGGTDEQFF
TRBV10-3	TRBD1	TRBJ1-1	-	TGTGCCATCAGGAACCCTGGACAGGGGGACACTGAAGCTTTCTTT	CAIRNPGQGDTEAFF
TRBV5-1	TRBD1	TRBJ2-2	-	TGCGCCAGCAGCCCCCCGGGACAGGGCAACACCGGGGAGCTGTTTTTT	CASSPPGQGNTGELFF
TRBV28	TRBD1	TRBJ1-6	-	TGTGCCAGCAGTTTCGGCGGCGACAGGGGAGGTTCACCCCTCCACTTT	CASSFGGDRGGSPLHF
TRBV5-5	-	TRBJ2-2	few	TGTGCCAGCACCGATACTAGCTCGGCGTTCGCCGGGGAGCTGTTTTTT	CASTDTSSAFAGELFF
TRBV6-5	TRBD1	TRBJ2-7	-	TGTGCCAGCAGATTGACAGGGAATGGGGCTGGCGAGCAGTACTTC	CASRLTGNGAGEQYF
TRBV28	-	TRBJ2-7	-	TGTGCCAGCAGTTTATCAGCGTTAGACGAGCAGTACTTC	CASSLSALDEQYF
TRBV19	TRBD2	TRBJ2-1	-	TGTGCCAGTAGTATAGACTTCGGACTAGCGGGAGGTGGTGAGCAGTTCTTC	CASSIDFGLAGGGEQFF
TRBV28	-	TRBJ2-2	-	TGTGCCAGCAGTTTTAGCCAGGGCTTCACCGGGGAGCTGTTTTTT	CASSFSQGFTGELFF
TRBV27	TRBD1	TRBJ1-4	-	TGTGCCAGCAGTTCGGGGACAGGGGTACTTTTTGAAAAACTGTTTTTT	CASSSGTGVLFEKLFF
TRBV11-3	-	TRBJ2-2	-	TGTGCCAGCAGCTTATCTGTCTACACCGGGGAGCTGTTTTTT	CASSLSVYTGELFF
TRBV28	-	TRBJ2-5	once	TGTGCCAGCAGTTCCCCCGGGAACACGGCCAACTTC	CASSSPGNTANF
TRBV24-1	-	TRBJ1-3	-	TGTGCCACCCAGGCGCTACACTCTGGAAACACCATATATTTT	CATQALHSGNTIYF
TRBV3-1/TRBV3-2	TRBD1	TRBJ2-5	-	TGTGCCAGCAGCCCCTTTGGAGGACAGGATAGCGTCGGGACCCAGTACTTC	CASSPFGGQDSVGTQYF
TRBV15	TRBD1	TRBJ1-1	-	TGTGCCACCAGAACGCCGGGACAGCTGAACACTGAAGCTTTCTTT	CATRTPGQLNTEAFF
TRBV6-6	-	TRBJ2-5	-	TGTGCCAGCAGTTACGCAGGCAGGGATAAAAAGACCCAGTACTTC	CASSYAGRDKKTQYF
TRBV5-1	-	TRBJ1-2	-	TGCGCCAGCAGCCTAAACAGGGAGGGAGGCTATGGCTACACCTTC	CASSLNREGGYGYTF
TRBV28	-	TRBJ1-2	-	TGTGCCAGCAGTCCTCTCGCGGGGGGCTACACCTTC	CASSPLAGGYTF
TRBV7-2	-	TRBJ1-3	few	TGTGCCAGCAGCTCGACAGCCCGAGCTGGAAACACCATATATTTT	CASSSTARAGNTIYF
TRBV2	TRBD2	TRBJ2-4	-	TGTGCCAGCAGTGAACTACCCAGACTAGCGGGAGGGCCAGGGGTAAACATTCAGTACTTC	CASSELPRLAGGPGVNIQYF
TRBV18	-	TRBJ2-5	-	TGTGCCAGCTCACAGTCTATCCAAGAGACCCAGTACTTC	CASSQSIQETQYF
TRBV11-2	-	TRBJ2-7	-	TGTGCCAGCAGCACACGGACAGAAGCCACCTACGAGCAGTACTTC	CASSTRTEATYEQYF
TRBV9	-	TRBJ2-3	-	TGTGCCAGCAGCGTAGATAGAGGCGGGCTAAGCACAGATACGCAGTATTTT	CASSVDRGGLSTDTQYF
TRBV7-8	TRBD2	TRBJ2-7	-	TGTGCCAGCAGCGCCCGGACTAGCGGGCTCTACGAGCAGTACTTC	CASSARTSGLYEQYF
TRBV5-1	TRBD2	TRBJ2-7	-	TGCGCCAGCAGCCCTTCTCCTAGCGGGAGCTACGAGCAGTACTTC	CASSPSPSGSYEQYF
TRBV6-5	TRBD1	TRBJ1-5	few	TGTGCCAGCAGTTTCCGACAGGGGAATCAGCCCCAGCATTTT	CASSFRQGNQPQHF
TRBV3-1/TRBV3-2	-	TRBJ2-3	-	TGTGCCAGCAGCCAAGCGGGAGCAGATACGCAGTATTTT	CASSQAGADTQYF
TRBV4-1	TRBD2	TRBJ2-2	-	TGCGCCAGCAGCCAAATTGGCGGGAGAACCGGGGAGCTGTTTTTT	CASSQIGGRTGELFF
TRBV7-2	-	TRBJ1-1	-	TGTGCCAGCAGCTTAGGGCCAGAAAAGAACACTGAAGCTTTCTTT	CASSLGPEKNTEAFF
TRBV19	-	TRBJ2-1	-	TGTGCCAGTAGTACATCCCAGGGCAATGAGCAGTTCTTC	CASSTSQGNEQFF
TRBV29-1	-	TRBJ1-2	-	TGCAGCGGCCGTTATCGGGGAGTCTTCGACTATGGCTACACCTTC	CSGRYRGVFDYGYTF
TRBV10-3	TRBD1	TRBJ2-5	-	TGTGCCATCGGCCGACAGGGACAAGAGACCCAGTACTTC	CAIGRQGQETQYF
TRBV7-9	TRBD1	TRBJ1-1	-	TGTGCCAGCAGCTTGGAGGGGGCTTACACTGAAGCTTTCTTT	CASSLEGAYTEAFF
TRBV27	-	TRBJ1-5	-	TGTGCCAGCAGTTTATCGAGCTGGTTCGAGGGAACGGGCAATCAGCCCCAGCATTTT	CASSLSSWFEGTGNQPQHF
TRBV3-1/TRBV3-2	-	TRBJ1-1	-	TGTGCCAGCAGCCAAGGAGCGGACAGAGTTGAAGCTTTCTTT	CASSQGADRVEAFF
TRBV3-1/TRBV3-2	-	TRBJ1-2	-	TGTGCCAGCAGCCAGGAGGGGCACTATGGCTACACCTTC	CASSQEGHYGYTF
TRBV6-4	-	TRBJ1-1	-	TGTGCCAGCAGTGACGGCAGGATGAACACTGAAGCTTTCTTT	CASSDGRMNTEAFF
TRBV4-1	-	TRBJ2-1	-	TGCGCCAGCAGCCAAGCGGGCGGGATGAGCTCCTACAATGAGCAGTTCTTC	CASSQAGGMSSYNEQFF
TRBV28	TRBD1	TRBJ2-7	few	TGTGCCAGCAGTTTATACGGGACAGGGGACTACGAGCAGTACTTC	CASSLYGTGDYEQYF
TRBV6-5	-	TRBJ2-7	-	TGTGCCAGCAGTTCTAGAGACGGTGGGACTGGGTACGAGCAGTACTTC	CASSSRDGGTGYEQYF
TRBV11-3	TRBD1	TRBJ2-5	-	TGTGCCAGCAGCCTAAGGACAGGGCAAGAGACCCAGTACTTC	CASSLRTGQETQYF
TRBV6-1	TRBD1	TRBJ1-5	-	TGTGCCAGCAGTGAATTCGACAGGGGTAGCAATCAGCCCCAGCATTTT	CASSEFDRGSNQPQHF
TRBV12-3/TRBV12-4	-	TRBJ2-7	-	TGTGCCAGCACTAGAAGGGGCGAGCAGTACTTC	CASTRRGEQYF
TRBV2	TRBD1	TRBJ1-5	-	TGTGCCAGCAGTGGGGGACAGTTAATCAATCAGCCCCAGCATTTT	CASSGGQLINQPQHF
TRBV11-2	-	TRBJ1-5	-	TGTGCCAGCAGTCTGGACAACAATCAGCCCCAGCATTTT	CASSLDNNQPQHF
TRBV27	TRBD1	TRBJ1-2	-	TGTGCCACCATTTCCCAGGGGGGCATGGGCTACACCTTC	CATISQGGMGYTF
TRBV5-1	TRBD1	TRBJ1-1	-	TGCGCCAGCAGCTTGGGGGGACAGGGAGGCACTGAAGCTTTCTTT	CASSLGGQGGTEAFF
TRBV18	-	TRBJ2-3	-	TGTGCCAGCTCACCACCTAGCTTCACAGATACGCAGTATTTT	CASSPPSFTDTQYF